This is a list of T cell receptor beta chains from one sample in a study of blood T cells in healthy people across ages. TCRdb independently ran MiXCR on the 5' RACE reads; one entry per CDR3 protein. This repertoire shows around 1.1 million distinct CDR3 sequences, more than 30% found once; its top ten account for around 13%. The sample consisted of blood. Receptor source: a man younger than 35 in good health. CDR3s include the opening cysteine and the closing phenylalanine or tryptophan.

CDR3aa | j_gene | v_gene
CASSYQGLAGKNTGELFF | TRBJ2-2 | TRBV6-5
CASSLGDPTGGVATKEKLFF | TRBJ1-4 | TRBV27
CASRDGSSNQPQHF | TRBJ1-5 | TRBV7-2
CASSLDPGNTEAFF | TRBJ1-1 | TRBV5-4
CASSATGLGQPQHF | TRBJ1-5 | TRBV6-1
CASALTGAGSNQPQHF | TRBJ1-5 | TRBV6-2/TRBV6-3
CASSPHMWGSYNSPLHF | TRBJ1-6 | TRBV6-2/TRBV6-3
CASSSPGTGAYNEQFF | TRBJ2-1 | TRBV6-2/TRBV6-3
CSARGGASNTGELFF | TRBJ2-2 | TRBV20-1
CASSYQGINQPQHF | TRBJ1-5 | TRBV6-6
CSATPLRPGTSGGHSTDTQYF | TRBJ2-3 | TRBV20-1
CASGNTYEQYF | TRBJ2-7 | TRBV6-5
CASSLELGTGKNEQYF | . | TRBV7-3
CSAIERGGYTF | TRBJ1-2 | TRBV20-1
CASTTSGTSEDNQQFF | TRBJ2-1 | TRBV28
CASSNTGSSYNEQFF | TRBJ2-1 | TRBV6-2/TRBV6-3
CASSSSGVWNTEAFF | TRBJ1-1 | TRBV5-8
CASSDDSRNYEQYF | TRBJ2-7 | TRBV5-1
CASRRGLAGVTSYNEQFF | TRBJ2-1 | TRBV9
CSVHGRSMNTEAFF | TRBJ1-1 | TRBV29-1
CASSWAGLTDTQYF | TRBJ2-3 | TRBV11-2
CASSLSTGGMFSYGYTF | TRBJ1-2 | TRBV7-2
CAGERRTDTQYF | TRBJ2-3 | TRBV7-9
CASAKRGGLFNGQFF | TRBJ2-1 | TRBV12-3/TRBV12-4
CASSPALVGTDTQYF | TRBJ2-3 | TRBV3-1
CSARQGVYNEQFF | TRBJ2-1 | TRBV20-1
CAGTDRAGELFF | TRBJ2-2 | TRBV19
CASGLPHTELRSGSYNEQFF | TRBJ2-1 | TRBV12-5
CSARVAGVTDTQYF | TRBJ2-3 | TRBV20-1
CASSNERAVQYF | TRBJ2-5 | TRBV11-2
CASSMPTDTQYF | TRBJ2-3 | TRBV4-1
CASSETGAANGKLFF | TRBJ1-4 | TRBV7-2
CASSPGQGRKQFF | TRBJ2-1 | TRBV2
CASSGLGDSNEQFF | TRBJ2-1 | TRBV6-2/TRBV6-3
CASSLGYSDRTEAFF | TRBJ1-1 | TRBV7-2
CASSNYRGVETQYF | TRBJ2-5 | TRBV21-1
CSVEPLRNEQFF | TRBJ2-1 | TRBV29-1
CASSVAATYLSGNTIYF | TRBJ1-3 | TRBV9
CASSPSGTTYTDTQYF | TRBJ2-3 | TRBV4-2
CASSIGFLLRGTYNEQFF | TRBJ2-1 | TRBV5-1
CASSNRAREQFF | TRBJ2-1 | TRBV7-2
CASSPNVRDRVSYEQYF | TRBJ2-7 | TRBV7-2
CATSDPDRKGQFF | TRBJ2-1 | TRBV24-1
CSARDYRSRAEGTEAFF | TRBJ1-1 | TRBV20-1
CATSRDHAESREGGYTF | TRBJ1-2 | TRBV15
CAISERVEDSPLHF | TRBJ1-6 | TRBV10-3
CASSLASTGRSYNEQFF | TRBJ2-1 | TRBV7-8
CASSSTTGEQFF | TRBJ2-1 | TRBV5-6
CASSLIGKTYEQYF | TRBJ2-7 | TRBV5-4
CSARDLGQIKTGELFF | TRBJ2-2 | TRBV20-1
CSARVQGNYEQYF | . | TRBV20-1
CASSWAGGRSDTQYF | TRBJ2-3 | TRBV5-5
CSARGGALSQPQHF | TRBJ1-5 | TRBV20-1
CASGYDSTNTGELFF | TRBJ2-2 | TRBV12-5